These 27 T cell receptor beta chains came from one sample sequenced in a study of blood T cell repertoires in COVID-19. The data were produced by immunoSEQ multiplex PCR, yet TCRdb's version contains in-frame clones alone and is incomplete. This table holds around 120,000 clones, around two thirds found once. The specimen was peripheral blood. The source of these receptors is a woman aged 70-85 years with acute or convalescent COVID-19.

This clone was counted a single time. This sample also contains other DNA sequences that code for the same CDR3. The gene calls are TRBV14 and TRBJ1-2; D possibly corresponds to TRBD1 (5 bases). V was trimmed by 4 bases and J by 0 bases, leaving 12 bases between them. In germline, CDR1 is SGHDN, CDR2 FVKESK. The CDR3 totals 15 residues. CDR3 protein: CASSPVGGANYGYTF. In nucleotides, the CDR3 is TGTGCCAGCAGCCCCGTGGGGGGAGCTAACTATGGCTACACCTTC.

By sample share, this clone is medium-sized. This chain connects TRBV11-3 to TRBJ1-1; possibly TRBD1 for D (5 bases). The CDR3 extends over 14 amino acids. Germline assignment: CDR1 SGHNT and CDR2 YENEEA. V was clipped by 2 bases and J by 4 bases, with 11 bases between them. CDR3 DNA sequence: TGTGCCAGCAGCTTAAGGGGTGGCGGCACTGAAGCTTTCTTT. This encodes CASSLRGGGTEAFF.

The chain combines TRBV18 with TRBJ1-4; TRBD1 agrees at 7 bases. Germline-derived CDR1 and CDR2 are KGHSH and LQKENI. The V gene end was trimmed by 5 bases and the J gene end by 8 bases; junction bases not matched to a gene: 11. The CDR3 loop spans 15 amino acids. The CDR3 protein is CASSSTGIEPEKLFF. The CDR3 DNA reads as TGTGCCAGCTCATCGACAGGGATAGAGCCAGAAAAACTGTTTTTT.

The V call is TRBV6-5, the J call TRBJ1-1, with 7 bases lining up with TRBD1. The J segment lost 2 bases and the V segment lost 8 bases, leaving 11 bases of the junction unmatched. The CDR3 length is 15 residues. CDR1 is MNHEY and CDR2 is SVGAGI in the germline V gene. The DNA of the CDR3 is TGTGCCAGCCAACCCGGGACAGTGGGTAACACTGAAGCTTTCTTT. Amino acids: CASQPGTVGNTEAFF.

V is TRBV7-9 and J is TRBJ1-1; perhaps TRBD1 as D (5 bases). The CDR3 covers 14 residues. V dropped 1 base and J dropped 4 bases, with 10 bases sitting between them. Germline assignment: CDR1 SEHNR and CDR2 FQNEAQ (reference sequence). The CDR3 region is CASSLEGKGTEAFF. The CDR3 coding sequence is TGTGCCAGCAGCTTAGAGGGGAAGGGCACTGAAGCTTTCTTT. The full variable domain, rest sourced from reference TRBV7-9 and TRBJ1-1, is DTGVSQNPRHKITKRGQNVTFRCDPISEHNRLYWYRQTLGQGPEFLTYFQNEAQLEKSRLLSDRFSAERPKGSFSTLEIQRTEQGDSAMYLCASSLEGKGTEAFFGQGTRLTVV.

There are a few counts of this clone. The rearrangement links TRBV6-6 to TRBJ2-7; no clear D gene. Trimming cost V 6 bases and J 5 bases, with 8 bases left between them. Per the germline V gene, CDR1 is MNHNY and CDR2 is SVGAGI (reference sequence). The CDR3 has 11 amino acids. In DNA form, the CDR3 reads TGTGCCAGCAGCCCCCTCGACGAGCAGTACTTC. This sequence encodes CASSPLDEQYF.

J is TRBJ2-5 and V is TRBV11-2; 11 bases map to TRBD1. The CDR3 is made up of 14 amino acids. Germline CDR1 and CDR2: SGHAT and FQNNGV. Losses at the gene ends were 5 bases for V and 4 bases for J; bases not matched to a gene: 3. CDR3 in amino acids: CASSRTGGLETQYF. As DNA, the CDR3 is TGTGCCAGCAGCCGGACAGGGGGCCTAGAGACCCAGTACTTC.

The chain has TRBV4-2 and TRBJ2-4; a weak D match, TRBD1 (5 bases). Trimming removed 0 bases from V and 0 bases from J, with 9 bases in between. Looked up from germline, CDR1 is LGHNA and CDR2 is YNFKEQ. This CDR3 comprises 16 residues. The DNA for the CDR3 is TGTGCCAGCAGCCAAGATCAGGGATTAGCCAAAAACATTCAGTACTTC. Translation: CASSQDQGLAKNIQYF.

This clone occurred once. The rearrangement joins TRBV7-3 to TRBJ2-7; 8 nucleotides line up with TRBD2. With 5 bases clipped from V and 3 bases from J, the junction kept 9 bases outside the gene matches. CDR3 length: 15 residues. Germline V CDR1 and CDR2: SGHTA, FQGTGA. The CDR3 is CASSPSGLARYEQYF. In DNA, the CDR3 is TGTGCCAGCAGCCCATCAGGACTAGCCCGCTACGAGCAGTACTTC.

The chain links TRBV6-1 to TRBJ2-7, with D uncertain. The germline V gene encodes CDR1 MNHNS and CDR2 SASEGT. V lost 1 base, J lost 3 bases, and 10 bases lay in between. This CDR3 spans 14 amino acids. The CDR3 loop reads CASSEGSSVYEQYF. The DNA of the CDR3 is TGTGCCAGCAGTGAAGGATCGAGCGTCTACGAGCAGTACTTC.

The chain is built from TRBV30 and TRBJ1-5; weak D call: TRBD1 (5 bases). V dropped 0 bases and J dropped 4 bases, with 7 bases sitting between them. Per the germline V gene, CDR1 is GTSNPN and CDR2 is SVGIG (reference sequence). This CDR3 comprises 13 residues. CDR3 nucleotides: TGTGCCTGGAGTGTACAGGAGAATCAGCCCCAGCATTTT. Encoded protein: CAWSVQENQPQHF.

This clone was counted only a few times. CDR3 sequence: CASSLAGQGGYEQYF. CDR3 bases: TGTGCCAGCAGCTTAGCGGGACAGGGGGGCTACGAGCAGTACTTC. The V gene is TRBV7-2, the J gene TRBJ2-7; 11 positions match TRBD1. CDR1 and CDR2 (germline): SGHTA, FQGNSA. The CDR3 runs 15 residues. J was trimmed by 3 bases and V by 0 bases; bases with no gene match: 1.

This clone has only a few counts. This sample includes further DNA sequences coding for the same CDR3. The chain has TRBV2 and TRBJ1-2; D is unresolved. This CDR3 is built from 14 residues. Germline lookup yields CDR1 SNHLY and CDR2 FYNNEI. V was clipped by 2 bases and J by 2 bases, with 9 bases between them. Here the CDR3 reads CASSESGGNYGYTF. CDR3 bases: TGTGCCAGCAGTGAATCAGGCGGGAACTATGGCTACACCTTC.

Of note for this clone: One junction end does not reproduce the germline sequence, and a read error may be involved. The chain recombines TRBV19 with TRBJ1-4; no definite D call. This CDR3 has 17 residues. Germline V lookup: CDR1 LNHDA, CDR2 SQIVND (reference sequence). CDR3 region: CASSVEGTVATNEKLFF. CDR3 nucleotides: TGTGCCAGTAGTGTAGAGGGCACAGTTGCAACTAATGAAAAACTGTTTTTT.

This clone was found many times. The V gene is TRBV28, the J gene TRBJ1-1, with a weak D call TRBD1 (5 bases). CDR1 is MDHEN and CDR2 is SYDVKM in the germline V gene. The CDR3 covers 14 residues. Trimming took off 5 bases at V and 4 bases at J, with 14 bases between the two ends. CDR3 in amino acids: CASSGGGMSTEAFF. The CDR3 DNA reads TGTGCCAGCAGTGGTGGGGGGATGTCCACTGAAGCTTTCTTT.

This clone was recorded a few times. This chain links TRBV24-1 with TRBJ2-7, with D maybe TRBD2 (6 bases). Looked up from germline, CDR1 is KGHDR and CDR2 is SFDVKD. The CDR3 length is 16 residues. Trimming took 0 bases from V and 4 from J, leaving 15 bases between them. The CDR3 bases are TGTGCCACCAGTGATTTGGGGACTTCCGGCTCTTACGAGCAGTACTTC. Its protein product is CATSDLGTSGSYEQYF.

This chain links TRBV6-4 with TRBJ1-2; TRBD1 might be the D (5 bases). V lost 0 bases and J lost 4, with 6 bases in between. Germline lookup yields CDR1 MRHNA and CDR2 SNTAGT. The CDR3 is made up of 13 amino acids. Here the CDR3 reads CASSDSDSYGYTF. CDR3 bases: TGTGCCAGCAGTGACTCTGACAGCTATGGCTACACCTTC.

The chain employs TRBV27 and TRBJ2-4, with D possibly being TRBD1 (6 bases). This CDR3 region has 17 residues. Germline-derived CDR1 and CDR2 are MNHEY and SMNVEV (reference sequence). Trimming stripped 3 bases from V and 0 bases from J, with 15 bases between. For the CDR3, the DNA is TGTGCCAGCAGTTTTACCGGGACATCAATAGCCAAAAACATTCAGTACTTC. Translating gives CASSFTGTSIAKNIQYF.

This chain joins TRBV5-6 and TRBJ2-1; 10 positions match TRBD1. Losses at the gene ends were 0 bases for V and 4 bases for J; bases not matched to a gene: 10. Germline lookup yields CDR1 SGHDT and CDR2 YYEEEE. There are 18 residues in the CDR3. The CDR3, as DNA: TGTGCCAGCAGCTTGGGATCGGGGGACAGGGGATCTTACAATGAGCAGTTCTTC. It is translated as CASSLGSGDRGSYNEQFF.

This clone was recorded a few times. One end of the junction varies from germline; a read error may be responsible. V is TRBV3-1 (or the pseudogene TRBV3-2) and J is TRBJ2-7; 8 bases fit TRBD2. Germline V gene lookup returns CDR1 LGHDT and CDR2 YNNKEL (reference sequence). This CDR3 contains 13 residues. The CDR3 DNA reads as TGTGCCAGCAGCCAAGATTCTGGGAGCGGGAGCCACTTC. It encodes CASSQDSGSGSHF.

The chain recombines TRBV30 with TRBJ1-1; 8 nucleotides match TRBD1. Germline CDR1 GTSNPN, CDR2 SVGIG (reference sequence). The CDR3 loop spans 13 amino acids. The V segment lost 0 bases and the J segment 7 bases; nucleotides outside the gene matches: 4. The CDR3 region has the DNA TGTGCCTGGAGTGTTAACGACAGGGGTGAAGCTTTCTTT. This codes for CAWSVNDRGEAFF. Full variable domain (remainder filled in from reference TRBV30 and TRBJ1-1): SQTIHQWPATLVQPVGSPLSLECTVEGTSNPNLYWYRQAAGRGLQLLFYSVGIGQISSEVPQNLSASRPQDRQFILSSKKLLLSDSGFYLCAWSVNDRGEAFFGQGTRLTVV.

V and J are TRBV27 and TRBJ1-5, with D possibly being TRBD1 (5 bases). V lost 9 bases to trimming and J lost 4 bases, with 13 bases between them. Germline V lookup: CDR1 MNHEY, CDR2 SMNVEV (reference sequence). This CDR3 is built from 13 residues. In DNA, the CDR3 is TGTGCCAGGGGGGGTGAGGGAAATCAGCCCCAGCATTTT. Translated: CARGGEGNQPQHF.

The genes are TRBV6-6 and TRBJ1-2; TRBD1 might be the D (5 bases). Between the trimmed V and J ends, which lost 2 bases and 8 bases, there was a span of 12 bases. This CDR3 has 13 amino acids. Germline V gene lookup returns CDR1 MNHNY and CDR2 SVGAGI (reference sequence). In nucleotides, the CDR3 is TGTGCCAGCAGTTACAGGGGCTTGGGCGGCTACACCTTC. Its protein product is CASSYRGLGGYTF.

In DNA form, the CDR3 reads TGTGCTAGTGGTTTGGCATTAGCGGGAGGTTTTCCCAACTACGAGCAGTACTTC. The encoded protein is CASGLALAGGFPNYEQYF. This chain uses TRBV12-5 with TRBJ2-7, with 10 bases that match TRBD2. The CDR3 is made up of 18 amino acids. Per the germline V gene, CDR1 is LGHNT and CDR2 is FRNRAP. The V and J ends lost 1 base and 3 bases, in that order; junction bases with no gene match: 12.

CDR3 DNA sequence: TGTGCCAGCAGCATAACCCGGGAAAGGGTCGAGCAGTACTTC. Translation: CASSITRERVEQYF. The rearrangement links TRBV5-6 to TRBJ2-7; a weak D match, TRBD2 (5 bases). Germline CDR1 SGHDT, CDR2 YYEEEE. This CDR3 has 14 residues. V was clipped by 4 bases and J by 6 bases, with 17 bases between them.

The V gene is TRBV28, the J gene TRBJ2-3; D not resolved. Per the germline V gene, CDR1 is MDHEN and CDR2 is SYDVKM. V was trimmed by 6 bases and J by 3 bases, leaving 16 bases between them. This CDR3 comprises 15 residues. CDR3 protein: CASSINAARTDTQYF. CDR3 DNA: TGTGCCAGCAGCATAAACGCAGCTAGGACAGATACGCAGTATTTT.

There are a few counts of this clone. V usage is TRBV11-2 and J usage is TRBJ1-4, with D perhaps TRBD1 (6 bases). This CDR3 region has 14 residues. With 4 bases removed from V and 8 bases from J, the gap between germline ends came to 14 bases. Germline CDR1 SGHAT, CDR2 FQNNGV. CDR3: CASSSNRVDEKLFF. The CDR3 region has the DNA TGTGCCAGCAGCTCTAACAGGGTAGACGAAAAACTGTTTTTT.